This T cell receptor beta chain was identified in a study of PD-1 blockade in classical Hodgkin lymphoma. The V end was cut by 2 bases, the J end by 1 base, with 11 bases between. This CDR3 spans 15 amino acids. Germline CDR1 reads SGHVS; CDR2 reads FQNEAQ. The time point was: cycle 4 day 1 (C4D1), after less than 7 weeks of nivolumab. Autologous stem cell transplantation was followed by relapse in every patient, and brentuximab vedotin exposure varied. The table came from immunoSEQ multiplex PCR; TCRdb's copy has only in-frame clones and leaves some out. The table has some 95,000 clones, 90% seen once.

The source was peripheral blood mononuclear cells (PBMCs), collected before the fourth cycle of nivolumab. J is TRBJ1-1 and V is TRBV7-8, with D possibly TRBD1 on 5 matching bases. The clonotype comes from a human donor with classical Hodgkin lymphoma. CDR3 region: CASSLISGRNTEAFF. CDR3 in DNA: TGTGCCAGCAGCTTAATCTCAGGGAGGAACACTGAAGCTTTCTTT.